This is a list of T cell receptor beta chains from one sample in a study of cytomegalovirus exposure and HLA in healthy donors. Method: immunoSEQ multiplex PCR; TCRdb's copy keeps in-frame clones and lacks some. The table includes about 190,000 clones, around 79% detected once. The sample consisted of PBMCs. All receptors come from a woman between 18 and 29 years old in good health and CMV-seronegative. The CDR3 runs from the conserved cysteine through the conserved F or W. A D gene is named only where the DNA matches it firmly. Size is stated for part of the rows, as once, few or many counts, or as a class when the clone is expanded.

CDR3nt: TGTGCCAGCAGCCGAGGGACAGCTCCAGGACAGCCCCAGCATTTT
CDR3aa: CASSRGTAPGQPQHF
j_gene: TRBJ1-5
v_gene: TRBV6-5
abundance: .
len: 15
d_gene: TRBD1

CDR3nt: TGTGCCAGCAGTTTAGGGACAGGCTCCTACAATGAGCAGTTCTTC
CDR3aa: CASSLGTGSYNEQFF
j_gene: TRBJ2-1
v_gene: TRBV27
abundance: .
len: 15
d_gene: TRBD1

CDR3nt: TGTGCCAGCGGGCGGGGGGGGATCTACTCCTACGAGCAGTACTTC
CDR3aa: CASGRGGIYSYEQYF
j_gene: TRBJ2-7
v_gene: TRBV2
abundance: .
len: 15
d_gene: TRBD2

CDR3nt: TGTGCCAGCTCACCATCGGGCAGGGGGAGCACAGATACGCAGTATTTT
CDR3aa: CASSPSGRGSTDTQYF
j_gene: TRBJ2-3
v_gene: TRBV18
abundance: .
len: 16
d_gene: TRBD1

CDR3nt: TGCGCCAGCAGTGAGTCGTCTTCCCGGAGGCGATATGAGCAGTTCTTC
CDR3aa: CASSESSSRRRYEQFF
j_gene: TRBJ2-1
v_gene: TRBV10-1
abundance: .
len: 16
d_gene: .

CDR3nt: TGTGCCAGCAACACGGGACAGGGGCGGGCTTCGGGCAATCAGCCCCAGCATTTT
CDR3aa: CASNTGQGRASGNQPQHF
j_gene: TRBJ1-5
v_gene: TRBV7-9
abundance: once
len: 18
d_gene: TRBD1

CDR3nt: TGTGCCAGCAGCTTCCAGGGGTCACCCGGGGAGCTGTTTTTT
CDR3aa: CASSFQGSPGELFF
j_gene: TRBJ2-2
v_gene: TRBV7-2
abundance: .
len: 14
d_gene: .

CDR3nt: TGCGCCAGCAGAGATACCGGGACAGGGGATTCACCCCTCCACTTT
CDR3aa: CASRDTGTGDSPLHF
j_gene: TRBJ1-6
v_gene: TRBV5-1
abundance: .
len: 15
d_gene: TRBD1

CDR3nt: TGTGCCAGTAGTCGGAGGGAAACACCCCTCCACTTT
CDR3aa: CASSRRETPLHF
j_gene: TRBJ1-6
v_gene: TRBV19
abundance: .
len: 12
d_gene: .

CDR3nt: TGTGCCAGCAGCGTATTCGGGACAGTTCACTCTGGGGCCAACGTCCTGACTTTC
CDR3aa: CASSVFGTVHSGANVLTF
j_gene: TRBJ2-6
v_gene: TRBV9
abundance: .
len: 18
d_gene: TRBD1

CDR3nt: TGTGCCCTTGGGACAGGGGCTGGGGAGCAGTACTTC
CDR3aa: CALGTGAGEQYF
j_gene: TRBJ2-7
v_gene: TRBV10-3
abundance: .
len: 12
d_gene: TRBD1

CDR3nt: TGTGCCAGCAGCTTACCGACGGGATCCTACGAGCAGTACTTC
CDR3aa: CASSLPTGSYEQYF
j_gene: TRBJ2-7
v_gene: TRBV7-2
abundance: .
len: 14
d_gene: .

CDR3nt: TGTGCCAGCAGCAACCAAAGGGGGGCCAAAAACATTCAGTACTTC
CDR3aa: CASSNQRGAKNIQYF
j_gene: TRBJ2-4
v_gene: TRBV21-1
abundance: .
len: 15
d_gene: .

CDR3nt: TGTGCCAGCAGTTTACGGCGGAGACTCTCCTACGAGCAGTACTTC
CDR3aa: CASSLRRRLSYEQYF
j_gene: TRBJ2-7
v_gene: TRBV28
abundance: .
len: 15
d_gene: .

CDR3nt: TGTGCCAGCAGTTTATTTAGGACACCAGACAATCAGCCCCAGCATTTT
CDR3aa: CASSLFRTPDNQPQHF
j_gene: TRBJ1-5
v_gene: TRBV27
abundance: .
len: 16
d_gene: .

CDR3nt: TGTGCCACCAGCAGCCAGGCAGGGGCTAACACCGGGGAGCTGTTTTTT
CDR3aa: CATSSQAGANTGELFF
j_gene: TRBJ2-2
v_gene: TRBV15
abundance: .
len: 16
d_gene: .

CDR3nt: TGTGCCAGCAGCCAACTAGCGGGAGAGGGCCATGAGCAGTTCTTC
CDR3aa: CASSQLAGEGHEQFF
j_gene: TRBJ2-1
v_gene: TRBV6-4
abundance: many
len: 15
d_gene: TRBD2

CDR3nt: TGTGCCAGCAGCTTCAAGCGGGAGCAAGAGACCCAGTACTTC
CDR3aa: CASSFKREQETQYF
j_gene: TRBJ2-5
v_gene: TRBV7-9
abundance: few
len: 14
d_gene: TRBD2

CDR3nt: TGTGCCAGCAGCCAAACCGGGACTAGCGGGAGGCCGGGAGGGGAGCAGTACTTC
CDR3aa: CASSQTGTSGRPGGEQYF
j_gene: TRBJ2-7
v_gene: TRBV4-2
abundance: .
len: 18
d_gene: TRBD2

CDR3nt: TGTGCCAGCAGCCCCCGTGTAGCCTTGAACACTGAAGCTTTCTTT
CDR3aa: CASSPRVALNTEAFF
j_gene: TRBJ1-1
v_gene: TRBV6-1
abundance: .
len: 15
d_gene: .

CDR3nt: TGTGCCAGCACAGGGTCAGGGGGCGCAAAGGACGAGCAGTACTTC
CDR3aa: CASTGSGGAKDEQYF
j_gene: TRBJ2-7
v_gene: TRBV6-1
abundance: .
len: 15
d_gene: TRBD1

CDR3nt: TGTGCCAGCAGCGTAATAACTGGAAACACCATATATTTT
CDR3aa: CASSVITGNTIYF
j_gene: TRBJ1-3
v_gene: TRBV9
abundance: .
len: 13
d_gene: .

CDR3nt: TGTGCCAGCAGTGAAGGAGGGACAGGGAGGGTCTATGGCTACACCTTC
CDR3aa: CASSEGGTGRVYGYTF
j_gene: TRBJ1-2
v_gene: TRBV2
abundance: .
len: 16
d_gene: TRBD1

CDR3nt: TGTGCCAGCAGCTACGGGAGTACAGATACGCAGTATTTT
CDR3aa: CASSYGSTDTQYF
j_gene: TRBJ2-3
v_gene: TRBV7-8
abundance: .
len: 13
d_gene: .

CDR3nt: TGTGCCAGCAGTTACGGGCAGGGATGGGACACCGGGGAGCTGTTTTTT
CDR3aa: CASSYGQGWDTGELFF
j_gene: TRBJ2-2
v_gene: TRBV6-6
abundance: few
len: 16
d_gene: .

CDR3nt: TGTGCCAGCAGTCTGCGCGAGTACGAGCAGTACTTC
CDR3aa: CASSLREYEQYF
j_gene: TRBJ2-7
v_gene: TRBV2
abundance: .
len: 12
d_gene: .

CDR3nt: TGTGCTAGCAGCGGGGGCCCAAGACAAGATACGCAGTATTTT
CDR3aa: CASSGGPRQDTQYF
j_gene: TRBJ2-3
v_gene: TRBV12-5
abundance: .
len: 14
d_gene: TRBD2

CDR3nt: TGTGCCAGCAGTTTCGGGACAGGGCTTCAAGATACGCAGTATTTT
CDR3aa: CASSFGTGLQDTQYF
j_gene: TRBJ2-3
v_gene: TRBV28
abundance: .
len: 15
d_gene: TRBD1

CDR3nt: TGTGCCAGCCGACTCGGGGAGGGGTTCGGTCAGCCCCAGCATTTT
CDR3aa: CASRLGEGFGQPQHF
j_gene: TRBJ1-5
v_gene: TRBV2
abundance: .
len: 15
d_gene: .

CDR3nt: TGTGCCAGCAGCCGTACGGGGGAGGGGGAGCAGTACTTC
CDR3aa: CASSRTGEGEQYF
j_gene: TRBJ2-7
v_gene: TRBV7-2
abundance: .
len: 13
d_gene: TRBD2

CDR3nt: TGTGCCAGCAGTTTGGACGGGATGGATGAGCAGTTCTTC
CDR3aa: CASSLDGMDEQFF
j_gene: TRBJ2-1
v_gene: TRBV28
abundance: .
len: 13
d_gene: .

CDR3nt: TGTGCCGGCAGGATAGCCCCGAACACTGAAGCTTTCTTT
CDR3aa: CAGRIAPNTEAFF
j_gene: TRBJ1-1
v_gene: TRBV6-5
abundance: .
len: 13
d_gene: .

CDR3nt: TGCGCCAGCAGCTTCGGACAGGGAAAGGGTACAGATACGCAGTATTTT
CDR3aa: CASSFGQGKGTDTQYF
j_gene: TRBJ2-3
v_gene: TRBV4-3
abundance: .
len: 16
d_gene: TRBD1

CDR3nt: TGTGCCAGCAGAACGGTGACACTTATAAACACTGAAGCTTTCTTT
CDR3aa: CASRTVTLINTEAFF
j_gene: TRBJ1-1
v_gene: TRBV28
abundance: .
len: 15
d_gene: .

CDR3nt: TGTGCCAGCAGTTTGGACAGAAAATATAATTCACCCCTCCACTTT
CDR3aa: CASSLDRKYNSPLHF
j_gene: TRBJ1-6
v_gene: TRBV28
abundance: .
len: 15
d_gene: .

CDR3nt: TGTGCCAGCAGCTTAGGAAGCCCTAGCACAGATACGCAGTATTTT
CDR3aa: CASSLGSPSTDTQYF
j_gene: TRBJ2-3
v_gene: TRBV11-1
abundance: few
len: 15
d_gene: .

CDR3nt: TGTGCCAGCAGTCCGGATAGCGGGAGCGGAGAGACCCAGTACTTC
CDR3aa: CASSPDSGSGETQYF
j_gene: TRBJ2-5
v_gene: TRBV28
abundance: once
len: 15
d_gene: TRBD2

CDR3nt: TGTGCCAGCAGTTTGGGACTAGGGCGTTACGAGCAGTACTTC
CDR3aa: CASSLGLGRYEQYF
j_gene: TRBJ2-7
v_gene: TRBV28
abundance: few
len: 14
d_gene: TRBD2

CDR3nt: TGTGCCAGCAGCTTAAACGGGGGGAGGAACTACGAGCAGTACTTC
CDR3aa: CASSLNGGRNYEQYF
j_gene: TRBJ2-7
v_gene: TRBV7-3
abundance: .
len: 15
d_gene: TRBD2

CDR3nt: TGTGCCAGCAGTTCGCTGGGACAGGGACGAGGGAACACTGAAGCTTTCTTT
CDR3aa: CASSSLGQGRGNTEAFF
j_gene: TRBJ1-1
v_gene: TRBV27
abundance: once
len: 17
d_gene: TRBD1

CDR3nt: TGTGCCAGCAGCTTCCGCGGGAGGCGTACAGATACGCAGTATTTT
CDR3aa: CASSFRGRRTDTQYF
j_gene: TRBJ2-3
v_gene: TRBV5-4
abundance: .
len: 15
d_gene: TRBD2

CDR3nt: TGCGCCAGCAGTGAGGTAGCGGGGGGGAAACAGAACACCGGGGAGCTGTTTTTT
CDR3aa: CASSEVAGGKQNTGELFF
j_gene: TRBJ2-2
v_gene: TRBV10-1
abundance: .
len: 18
d_gene: TRBD2

CDR3nt: TGCGCCAGCAGTGAGTACGGGTTGAACACTGAAGCTTTCTTT
CDR3aa: CASSEYGLNTEAFF
j_gene: TRBJ1-1
v_gene: TRBV10-2
abundance: .
len: 14
d_gene: .

CDR3nt: TGTGCCACCAGCATCAGGGGTGGCTATGGCTACACCTTC
CDR3aa: CATSIRGGYGYTF
j_gene: TRBJ1-2
v_gene: TRBV15
abundance: .
len: 13
d_gene: .

CDR3nt: TGTGCCAGCAGTGAATTGGTCACCCCGGGGAATGAGCAGTTCTTC
CDR3aa: CASSELVTPGNEQFF
j_gene: TRBJ2-1
v_gene: TRBV25-1
abundance: .
len: 15
d_gene: .

CDR3nt: TGTGCCAGTATGGTGAGGGCTGAGGACTATGGCTACACCTTC
CDR3aa: CASMVRAEDYGYTF
j_gene: TRBJ1-2
v_gene: TRBV19
abundance: .
len: 14
d_gene: .

CDR3nt: TGCGCCAGCAGCCATAGTGCGACAGGAGAAATCTACGAGCAGTACTTC
CDR3aa: CASSHSATGEIYEQYF
j_gene: TRBJ2-7
v_gene: TRBV4-3
abundance: .
len: 16
d_gene: .

CDR3nt: TGTGCCAGCCGAATTACCGGGACAGCTTCACCCCTCCACTTT
CDR3aa: CASRITGTASPLHF
j_gene: TRBJ1-6
v_gene: TRBV6-1
abundance: few
len: 14
d_gene: TRBD1

CDR3nt: TGTGCCTGGAGTGGACTAGCGGGAGGCCGGGGATACAATGAGCAGTTCTTC
CDR3aa: CAWSGLAGGRGYNEQFF
j_gene: TRBJ2-1
v_gene: TRBV30
abundance: .
len: 17
d_gene: TRBD2

CDR3nt: TGTGCCAGCAGTCGACAAACAGGGATTTGGCCCCAGCATTTT
CDR3aa: CASSRQTGIWPQHF
j_gene: TRBJ1-5
v_gene: TRBV6-5
abundance: .
len: 14
d_gene: .

CDR3nt: TGTGCCAGCAGCTTAGTAGGAGGATTAACCTACGAGCAGTACTTC
CDR3aa: CASSLVGGLTYEQYF
j_gene: TRBJ2-7
v_gene: TRBV7-2
abundance: .
len: 15
d_gene: .

CDR3nt: TGTGCCAGCTCACCGGGGACAGTTTCCTACGAGCAGTACTTC
CDR3aa: CASSPGTVSYEQYF
j_gene: TRBJ2-7
v_gene: TRBV18
abundance: few
len: 14
d_gene: TRBD1

CDR3nt: TGTGCCAGCAGCGCCTTGGATAGCGGGGGTGGAGAGACCCAGTACTTC
CDR3aa: CASSALDSGGGETQYF
j_gene: TRBJ2-5
v_gene: TRBV9
abundance: .
len: 16
d_gene: TRBD2

CDR3nt: TGTGCCAGCAGCTTACGGGCTAGCGGGCTCTACGAGCAGTACTTC
CDR3aa: CASSLRASGLYEQYF
j_gene: TRBJ2-7
v_gene: TRBV7-2
abundance: .
len: 15
d_gene: TRBD2

CDR3nt: TGTGCCAGTAGTATGAGAGATTATAATTCACCCCTCCACTTT
CDR3aa: CASSMRDYNSPLHF
j_gene: TRBJ1-6
v_gene: TRBV19
abundance: .
len: 14
d_gene: .

CDR3nt: TGTGCCAGCAGCGTAACTAGCGGCCAAGAGACCCAGTACTTC
CDR3aa: CASSVTSGQETQYF
j_gene: TRBJ2-5
v_gene: TRBV9
abundance: .
len: 14
d_gene: TRBD2